The 21 T cell receptor beta chains listed next were all sequenced from one sample in a study of T cell changes during pregnancy in multiple sclerosis (dated by TCRdb to about 2019). To prepare the library, the immunoSEQ multiplex PCR assay was applied. The clones in this table, taken by TCRdb from immuneACCESS, are in-frame only. Not every clone is retained; where verified, under half of the shortfall comes from an unresolved V gene, and the cause of the rest is unknown. This sample holds 61,000 or so clones; around 93% were observed only once. Jointly, the top ten make up about 0.33% of the sample. The sequencing used CD4+ T cells from peripheral blood mononuclear cells, collected before pregnancy. Every receptor here comes from a female donor with multiple sclerosis, enrolled in a pregnancy study.

This chain joins TRBV6-6 and TRBJ2-2, with 12 bases fitting TRBD1. This CDR3 has 16 residues. V lost 5 bases, J lost 6 bases, and 7 bases stayed unmatched. From germline, CDR1 is MNHNY and CDR2 SVGAGI (reference sequence). CDR3 nucleotides: TGTGCCAGCAGTCCCCCGGGACAGGGGGCTCCCGGGGAGCTGTTTTTT. Translating gives CASSPPGQGAPGELFF.

The chain joins TRBV19 to TRBJ1-2, with D perhaps matching TRBD1 (5 bases). CDR1 LNHDA and CDR2 SQIVND come from the germline V gene (reference sequence). The CDR3 length is 14 residues. V was clipped by 2 bases and J by 6 bases, with 13 bases between them. CDR3 amino acids: CASSIFGRGNGYTF. The CDR3 nucleotides are TGTGCCAGTAGTATATTCGGGCGGGGGAATGGCTACACCTTC.

This chain connects TRBV10-3 to TRBJ1-3; D is ambiguous. Germline V gives CDR1 ENHRY, CDR2 SYGVKD. The CDR3 is 12 amino acids. V lost 10 bases and J 5 bases, leaving 12 bases between the germline ends. CDR3 in amino acids: CAREGGRNTIYF. Written as DNA, the CDR3 is TGTGCCAGGGAGGGTGGACGAAACACCATATATTTT.

This chain connects TRBV7-9 to TRBJ2-1; TRBD1 matches 8 bases. Germline loops: CDR1 SEHNR, CDR2 FQNEAQ (reference sequence). This CDR3 contains 15 residues. The V and J ends lost 2 bases and 4 bases, in that order; junction bases with no gene match: 4. CDR3 region: CASSLLTGAYNEQFF. The CDR3 DNA sequence: TGTGCCAGCAGCTTATTGACAGGGGCGTACAATGAGCAGTTCTTC.

This chain links TRBV7-8 with TRBJ2-2; D remains ambiguous. The CDR3 length is 15 residues. The V gene lost 1 base and the J gene lost 0 bases, with 6 bases spanning the gap. Germline V CDR1 and CDR2: SGHVS, FQNEAQ. The CDR3 reads CASSLVEANTGELFF. The CDR3 DNA sequence: TGTGCCAGCAGCTTAGTAGAAGCGAACACCGGGGAGCTGTTTTTT.

This clone was found a few times. The V call is TRBV27, the J call TRBJ2-7, with a weak D call TRBD1 (6 bases). This CDR3 comprises 13 residues. The V end lost 3 bases, the J end lost 3 bases, and 9 bases lay between the germline ends. Germline V gene lookup returns CDR1 MNHEY and CDR2 SMNVEV (reference sequence). The CDR3, as DNA: TGTGCCAGCAGTTTTACAGGGAGCTACGAGCAGTACTTC. Its protein product is CASSFTGSYEQYF.

The gene calls are TRBV7-2 and TRBJ1-2, with unresolved D. The V end was cut by 2 bases, the J end by 1 base, with 5 bases between. Germline V gives CDR1 SGHTA, CDR2 FQGNSA. The CDR3 is 13 residues long. CDR3 loop: CASSLLFNYGYTF. CDR3 sequence (DNA): TGTGCCAGCAGCTTATTATTTAACTATGGCTACACCTTC.

The chain employs TRBV18 and TRBJ2-3; 7 nucleotides agree with TRBD1. Trimming took 3 bases from V and 0 from J; bases not matched to a gene: 6. Germline-derived CDR1 and CDR2 are KGHSH and LQKENI. The CDR3 spans 16 residues. DNA of the CDR3: TGTGCCAGCTCACCCTTTTCGGGACAGAGCACAGATACGCAGTATTTT. It yields the protein CASSPFSGQSTDTQYF.

This chain connects TRBV19 to TRBJ2-5, with 7 bases matching TRBD1. The V and J ends lost 4 bases and 5 bases, in that order; junction bases with no gene match: 4. CDR1 and CDR2 from the germline V gene are LNHDA and SQIVND (reference sequence). This CDR3 has 13 amino acids. Here the CDR3 reads CASSKGQMETQYF. DNA for the CDR3: TGTGCCAGTAGTAAGGGACAGATGGAGACCCAGTACTTC.

The V and J genes are TRBV9 and TRBJ1-3; D is uncertain. The CDR3 is 18 amino acids. Trimming shortened V by 0 bases and J by 3 bases, and 19 bases separated the two germline ends. The germline V gene has CDR1 SGDLS and CDR2 YYNGEE. CDR3 in DNA: TGTGCCAGCAGCGTAGATCCGCTGGGCCCCGGAGGTGGAAACACCATATATTTT. Translating it yields CASSVDPLGPGGGNTIYF.

The gene calls are TRBV7-9 and TRBJ2-3; D is perhaps TRBD2 (6 bases). The V and J ends lost 4 bases and 3 bases respectively, with 8 bases between them. Germline CDR1 SEHNR, CDR2 FQNEAQ (reference sequence). The CDR3 loop spans 13 amino acids. CDR3 bases: TGTGCCAGCAGCTCGCGGGAAACAGATACGCAGTATTTT. As protein: CASSSRETDTQYF. The variable domain in full, with the rest retrieved from reference TRBV7-9 and TRBJ2-3, is DTGVSQNPRHKITKRGQNVTFRCDPISEHNRLYWYRQTLGQGPEFLTYFQNEAQLEKSRLLSDRFSAERPKGSFSTLEIQRTEQGDSAMYLCASSSRETDTQYFGPGTRLTVL.

The count of this clone is one. The chain is built from TRBV19 and TRBJ2-2, with 9 bases aligning to TRBD2. The CDR3 runs to 16 residues. Germline-derived CDR1 and CDR2 are LNHDA and SQIVND (reference sequence). With V trimmed by 3 bases and J by 4 bases, 6 bases remained unmatched. The CDR3 coding sequence is TGTGCCAGTAGTATGCGTGCGGGAGGGGGCACCGGGGAGCTGTTTTTT. Its translation is CASSMRAGGGTGELFF.

The genes are TRBV5-5 and TRBJ1-5; weak D call: TRBD1 (5 bases). The V end lost 1 base, the J end lost 0 bases, and 14 bases lay between the germline ends. Germline V gives CDR1 SGHKS, CDR2 YYEKEE (reference sequence). This CDR3 is 17 amino acids long. This chain's CDR3 is CASSLTSSGGSNQPQHF. CDR3 DNA: TGTGCCAGCAGCTTGACGAGTTCGGGGGGTAGCAATCAGCCCCAGCATTTT.

This clone was detected only once. The junction shows a germline mismatch at one end, possibly a read error. Other DNA sequences in this specimen translate into the identical CDR3. The chain uses TRBV28 and TRBJ2-7, with D perhaps matching TRBD2 (6 bases). Per the germline V gene, CDR1 is MDHEN and CDR2 is SYDVKM. There are 15 residues in the CDR3. The CDR3 sequence: CASSEEWRGSYEQYF. The CDR3 DNA reads TGTGCCAGCAGTGAGGAGTGGCGGGGCTCCTACGAGCAGTATTTC.

This chain uses TRBV6-5 with TRBJ1-5, with D hard to call. Germline CDR1 and CDR2: MNHEY and SVGAGI. There are 15 residues in the CDR3. Deletions cut 8 bases from V and 0 bases from J, with 14 bases between. The CDR3 DNA reads as TGTGCCAGCCAAAAAACGGGGTATAGCAATCAGCCCCAGCATTTT. It is translated as CASQKTGYSNQPQHF.

The V gene is TRBV14, the J gene TRBJ1-4; TRBD1 matches 9 bases. Looked up from germline, CDR1 is SGHDN and CDR2 is FVKESK. This CDR3 region has 15 residues. The V segment lost 6 bases and the J segment 5 bases; nucleotides outside the gene matches: 7. The CDR3 protein is CASRDSGQGNEKLFF. In nucleotides, the CDR3 is TGTGCCAGCAGAGACAGCGGACAGGGGAATGAAAAACTGTTTTTT. The full variable domain, completed using reference TRBV14 and TRBJ1-4, is EAGVTQFPSHSVIEKGQTVTLRCDPISGHDNLYWYRRVMGKEIKFLLHFVKESKQDESGMPNNRFLAERTGGTYSTLKVQPAELEDSGVYFCASRDSGQGNEKLFFGSGTQLSVL.

The chain employs TRBV30 and TRBJ2-7, with TRBD1 matching 11 bases. Germline V gives CDR1 GTSNPN, CDR2 SVGIG (reference sequence). The CDR3 length is 14 residues. V shed 3 bases and J 3 bases; nucleotides not matched to a gene: 4. The CDR3 DNA follows: TGTGCCTGGAGAGGACAGGGGGCATACTACGAGCAGTACTTC. This translates into CAWRGQGAYYEQYF. Looking up the rest from reference TRBV30 and TRBJ2-7 gives the full variable domain: SQTIHQWPATLVQPVGSPLSLECTVEGTSNPNLYWYRQAAGRGLQLLFYSVGIGQISSEVPQNLSASRPQDRQFILSSKKLLLSDSGFYLCAWRGQGAYYEQYFGPGTRLTVT.

V and J are TRBV7-8 and TRBJ2-2; 9 nucleotides match TRBD1. Germline CDR1 and CDR2: SGHVS and FQNEAQ. V lost 5 bases and J lost 5; bases outside the gene matches: 9. The CDR3 has 16 residues. CDR3 DNA: TGTGCCAGCAGCCGGACGGGACAGGGTAGGACCGGGGAGCTGTTTTTT. Translated: CASSRTGQGRTGELFF.

The chain carries TRBV19 and TRBJ2-5; 11 bases fit TRBD2. This CDR3 has 17 amino acids. Germline V gives CDR1 LNHDA, CDR2 SQIVND (reference sequence). The V segment lost 1 base and the J segment 4 bases; nucleotides outside the gene matches: 8. DNA of the CDR3: TGTGCCAGTAGTATAGGGATAGCGGGAGGGCCCGGAGAGACCCAGTACTTC. It yields the protein CASSIGIAGGPGETQYF.

This chain links TRBV25-1 with TRBJ2-1; 8 bases agree with TRBD1. This CDR3 has 15 residues. The V and J ends lost 5 bases and 4 bases, in that order; junction bases with no gene match: 7. The V gene's germline CDR1 is MGHDK and CDR2 SYGVNS. The CDR3 loop is CASSLTGTGYNEQFF. CDR3 nucleotide sequence: TGTGCCAGCAGTCTCACCGGGACAGGTTACAATGAGCAGTTCTTC.

This rearrangement joins TRBV5-4 to TRBJ2-2, with D uncertain. The germline CDR1 and CDR2 sequences are SGHNT and YYREEE (reference sequence). This CDR3 region has 15 residues. The ends were cut back, 0 bases at V and 4 bases at J, with 10 bases in the middle. CDR3 amino acids: CASSLGAPGTGELFF. In nucleotides, the CDR3 is TGTGCCAGCAGCTTGGGCGCTCCGGGCACCGGGGAGCTGTTTTTT.